This TCR beta chain was captured by sequencing in a study of cytomegalovirus exposure and HLA in healthy donors. Turning to the study itself: Membership in the Caucasian-associated ancestry cluster was found for 81% of nearly 400 genotyped donors. Whole-study results and caveats: Across donors, sequencing depth was assumed by presence/absence analyses to be roughly uniform. CMV serostatus alone was available as immune exposure information.

60 Vbeta and 13 Jbeta primers were used in PCR. Using immunoSEQ multiplex PCR, the repertoire was profiled, and TCRdb retains in-frame clones only, with some absent. The data contain 95,000 to 150,000 clones, 70% to 85% of them seen just once; the ten biggest clones take up about 2%. The germline V gene encodes CDR1 SGHTA and CDR2 FQGNSA. Trimming removed 1 base from V and 5 bases from J, with 18 bases in between. CDR3 size: 16 residues. Notes on this clone: Its antigen is currently unknown.

The sequence derives from a man aged 18 to 29 in good health and CMV-seronegative. Sequenced: PBMCs. The chain couples TRBV7-2 to TRBJ2-7, with D perhaps TRBD1 (6 bases). CDR3 protein: CASSLVSRGSVHEQYF. CDR3 in DNA: TGTGCCAGCAGCTTAGTGTCCAGGGGTTCGGTCCACGAGCAGTACTTC.